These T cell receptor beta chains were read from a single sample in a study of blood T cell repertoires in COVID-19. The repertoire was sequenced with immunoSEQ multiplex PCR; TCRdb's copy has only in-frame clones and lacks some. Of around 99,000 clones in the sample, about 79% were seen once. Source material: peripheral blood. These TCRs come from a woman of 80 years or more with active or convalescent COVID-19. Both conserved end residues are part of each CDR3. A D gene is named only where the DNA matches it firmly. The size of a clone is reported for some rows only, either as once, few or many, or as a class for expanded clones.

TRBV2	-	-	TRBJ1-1	TGTGCCAGCAGTGAAGCCCAGGCGGGGGAGGGTTGGACTGAAGCTTTCTTT	CASSEAQAGEGWTEAFF
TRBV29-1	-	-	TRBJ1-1	TGCAGCGCGGACCGCGCTGAAGCTTTCTTT	CSADRAEAFF
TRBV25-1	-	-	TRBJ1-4	TGTGCCAGCGGACAGATCAATGAAAAACTGTTTTTT	CASGQINEKLFF
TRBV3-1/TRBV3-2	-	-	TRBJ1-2	TGTGCCAGCAGCCAAGAACCTCTTAACTATGGTTACACCTTC	CASSQEPLNYGYTF
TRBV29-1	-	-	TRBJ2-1	TGCAGCGTTCGGGTGGGAGAGGCCAATGAGCAGTTCTTC	CSVRVGEANEQFF
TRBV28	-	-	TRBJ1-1	TGTGCCAGTAGAGACAGCTCGAACACTGAAGCTTTCTTT	CASRDSSNTEAFF
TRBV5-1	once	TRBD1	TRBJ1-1	TGCGCCAGCAGCTTGACCGGGACAGGGGGCGCAGGCACTGAAGCTTTCTTT	CASSLTGTGGAGTEAFF
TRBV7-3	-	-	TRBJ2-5	TGTGCCAGCAGCTTCCGAGCTTCCTACGAACCAATCCAAGAGACCCAGTACTTC	CASSFRASYEPIQETQYF
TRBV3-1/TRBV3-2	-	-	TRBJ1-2	TGTGCCAGCACCTCGGACAGCTATGGCTACACCTTC	CASTSDSYGYTF
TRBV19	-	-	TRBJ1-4	TGTGCCAGTAGTATAAGTGAACAGGCGAGAAAAAAACTGTTTTTT	CASSISEQARKKLFF
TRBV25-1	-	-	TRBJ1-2	TGTGCCAGCAAACCGTCCGGGACTTACTATGGCTACACCTTC	CASKPSGTYYGYTF
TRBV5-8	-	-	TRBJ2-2	TGTGCCAGCGGTTCTAGACAGTGGACCGGGGAGCTGTTTTTT	CASGSRQWTGELFF
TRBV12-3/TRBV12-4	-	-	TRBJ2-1	TGTGCCAGCAGCACGCAACAGGCGAATGAGCAGTTCTTC	CASSTQQANEQFF
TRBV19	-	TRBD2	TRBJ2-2	TGTGCCAGTAGTATAGGGGGGACTAGCGTAAACACCGGGGAGCTGTTTTTT	CASSIGGTSVNTGELFF
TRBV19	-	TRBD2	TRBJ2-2	TGTGCCAGTAGGACTAGCGGAGGAAACACCGGGGAGCTGTTTTTT	CASRTSGGNTGELFF
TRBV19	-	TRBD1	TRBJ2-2	TGTGCCAGTAGATGGACAGGGGGCACCGGGGAGCTGTTTTTT	CASRWTGGTGELFF
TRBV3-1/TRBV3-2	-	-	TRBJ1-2	TGTGCCAGCAGCCAAGAGGACTTGGGGGCGCCTAACTATGGCTACACCTTC	CASSQEDLGAPNYGYTF
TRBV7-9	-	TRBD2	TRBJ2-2	TGTGCCAGCAGCGGGCGTCGACTAGCGGGAGAAACCGGGGAGCTGTTTTTT	CASSGRRLAGETGELFF
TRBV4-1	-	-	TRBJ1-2	TGCGCCAGCAGCCAAGCTTGGGGTAGGGGCCACTATGGCTACACCTTC	CASSQAWGRGHYGYTF
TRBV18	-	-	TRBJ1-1	TGTGCCAGCTCACTAGACAGGAACCGCGAAGCTTTCTTT	CASSLDRNREAFF
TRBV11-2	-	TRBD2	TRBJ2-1	TGTGCCAGCAGCTCGGGGACTAGCGGATACAATGAGCAGTTCTTC	CASSSGTSGYNEQFF
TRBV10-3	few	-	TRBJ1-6	TGTGCCATCAGTGGAGTGGATTCACCCCTCCACTTT	CAISGVDSPLHF
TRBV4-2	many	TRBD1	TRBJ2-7	TGTGCCAGCAGCCATGTAGGGACAGGGGGCTCCGGGATTGCCTACGAGCAGTACTTC	CASSHVGTGGSGIAYEQYF
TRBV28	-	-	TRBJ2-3	TGTGCCAGCAGTTTAGGCCTAGCCACAGATACGCAGTATTTT	CASSLGLATDTQYF
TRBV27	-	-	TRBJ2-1	TGTGCCAGCAGACACCCCCTGGGGGACATAACTAATGAGCAGTTCTTC	CASRHPLGDITNEQFF
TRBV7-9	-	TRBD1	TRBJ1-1	TGTGCCAGCAGCATCAGGACAGGGTATGAATCTGAAGCTTTCTTT	CASSIRTGYESEAFF
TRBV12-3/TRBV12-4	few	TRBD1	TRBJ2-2	TGTGCCGGGACAGGGGGGCGCTCCGGGGAGCTGTTTTTT	CAGTGGRSGELFF
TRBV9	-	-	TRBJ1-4	TGTGCCAGCAGCGCGGACATGGAGAGCCCGGAAAAACTGTTTTTT	CASSADMESPEKLFF
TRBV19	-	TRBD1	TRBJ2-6	TGTGCCACCCGGACAGGACGAGGGACCTCTGGGGCCAACGTCCTGACTTTC	CATRTGRGTSGANVLTF
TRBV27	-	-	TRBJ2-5	TGTGCCAGCAGTTTATCTTTTATCGGGAGGACCCAGTACTTC	CASSLSFIGRTQYF
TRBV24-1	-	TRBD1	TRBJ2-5	TGTGCCACCAGTGATTTGGGCGCCGGGACAGGGGGTCAAGAGACCCAGTACTTC	CATSDLGAGTGGQETQYF
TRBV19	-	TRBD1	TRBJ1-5	TGTGCCAGTACCGAAACAGGGGGGGGATGGCCCCAGCATTTT	CASTETGGGWPQHF
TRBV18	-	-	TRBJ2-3	TGTGCCAGCTCACCACGGAGGCGATACCACAACGTCAGGGATACGCAGTATTTT	CASSPRRRYHNVRDTQYF
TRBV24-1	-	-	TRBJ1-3	TGTGCCACCAGTGATCCAGGCGACTCTGGAAACACCATATATTTT	CATSDPGDSGNTIYF
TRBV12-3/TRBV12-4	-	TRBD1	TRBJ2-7	TGTGCCAGCAGTCCGGGACAGGGAAGGGAGCAGTACTTC	CASSPGQGREQYF
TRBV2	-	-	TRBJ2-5	TGTGCCAGCAGCCCTGAAGAGACCCAGTACTTC	CASSPEETQYF
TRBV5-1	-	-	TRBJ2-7	TGCGCCAGCAGCTCGTCGCAGGGGCTGTACTACGAGCAGTACTTC	CASSSSQGLYYEQYF
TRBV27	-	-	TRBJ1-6	TGTGCCAGCAGTTTCATTAATTCACCCCTCCACTTT	CASSFINSPLHF
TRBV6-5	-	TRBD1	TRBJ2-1	TGTGCCAGCAACCGGGACAGGGGAAGGGATGAGCAGTTCTTC	CASNRDRGRDEQFF
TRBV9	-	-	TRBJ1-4	TGTGCCAGCAGCGCTCGGGGTTCAACTAATGAAAAACTGTTTTTT	CASSARGSTNEKLFF